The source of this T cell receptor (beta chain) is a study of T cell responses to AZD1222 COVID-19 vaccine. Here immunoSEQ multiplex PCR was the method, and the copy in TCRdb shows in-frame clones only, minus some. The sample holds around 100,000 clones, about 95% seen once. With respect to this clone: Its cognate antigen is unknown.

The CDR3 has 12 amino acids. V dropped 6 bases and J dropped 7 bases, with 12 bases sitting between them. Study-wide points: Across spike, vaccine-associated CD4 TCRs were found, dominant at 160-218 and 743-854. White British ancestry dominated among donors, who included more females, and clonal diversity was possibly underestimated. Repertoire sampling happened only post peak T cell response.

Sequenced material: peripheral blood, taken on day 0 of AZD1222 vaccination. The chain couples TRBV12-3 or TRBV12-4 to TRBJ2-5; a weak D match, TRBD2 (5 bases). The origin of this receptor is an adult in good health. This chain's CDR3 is CASRPIGGTQYF. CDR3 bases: TGTGCCAGCAGACCCATCGGAGGGACCCAGTACTTC.